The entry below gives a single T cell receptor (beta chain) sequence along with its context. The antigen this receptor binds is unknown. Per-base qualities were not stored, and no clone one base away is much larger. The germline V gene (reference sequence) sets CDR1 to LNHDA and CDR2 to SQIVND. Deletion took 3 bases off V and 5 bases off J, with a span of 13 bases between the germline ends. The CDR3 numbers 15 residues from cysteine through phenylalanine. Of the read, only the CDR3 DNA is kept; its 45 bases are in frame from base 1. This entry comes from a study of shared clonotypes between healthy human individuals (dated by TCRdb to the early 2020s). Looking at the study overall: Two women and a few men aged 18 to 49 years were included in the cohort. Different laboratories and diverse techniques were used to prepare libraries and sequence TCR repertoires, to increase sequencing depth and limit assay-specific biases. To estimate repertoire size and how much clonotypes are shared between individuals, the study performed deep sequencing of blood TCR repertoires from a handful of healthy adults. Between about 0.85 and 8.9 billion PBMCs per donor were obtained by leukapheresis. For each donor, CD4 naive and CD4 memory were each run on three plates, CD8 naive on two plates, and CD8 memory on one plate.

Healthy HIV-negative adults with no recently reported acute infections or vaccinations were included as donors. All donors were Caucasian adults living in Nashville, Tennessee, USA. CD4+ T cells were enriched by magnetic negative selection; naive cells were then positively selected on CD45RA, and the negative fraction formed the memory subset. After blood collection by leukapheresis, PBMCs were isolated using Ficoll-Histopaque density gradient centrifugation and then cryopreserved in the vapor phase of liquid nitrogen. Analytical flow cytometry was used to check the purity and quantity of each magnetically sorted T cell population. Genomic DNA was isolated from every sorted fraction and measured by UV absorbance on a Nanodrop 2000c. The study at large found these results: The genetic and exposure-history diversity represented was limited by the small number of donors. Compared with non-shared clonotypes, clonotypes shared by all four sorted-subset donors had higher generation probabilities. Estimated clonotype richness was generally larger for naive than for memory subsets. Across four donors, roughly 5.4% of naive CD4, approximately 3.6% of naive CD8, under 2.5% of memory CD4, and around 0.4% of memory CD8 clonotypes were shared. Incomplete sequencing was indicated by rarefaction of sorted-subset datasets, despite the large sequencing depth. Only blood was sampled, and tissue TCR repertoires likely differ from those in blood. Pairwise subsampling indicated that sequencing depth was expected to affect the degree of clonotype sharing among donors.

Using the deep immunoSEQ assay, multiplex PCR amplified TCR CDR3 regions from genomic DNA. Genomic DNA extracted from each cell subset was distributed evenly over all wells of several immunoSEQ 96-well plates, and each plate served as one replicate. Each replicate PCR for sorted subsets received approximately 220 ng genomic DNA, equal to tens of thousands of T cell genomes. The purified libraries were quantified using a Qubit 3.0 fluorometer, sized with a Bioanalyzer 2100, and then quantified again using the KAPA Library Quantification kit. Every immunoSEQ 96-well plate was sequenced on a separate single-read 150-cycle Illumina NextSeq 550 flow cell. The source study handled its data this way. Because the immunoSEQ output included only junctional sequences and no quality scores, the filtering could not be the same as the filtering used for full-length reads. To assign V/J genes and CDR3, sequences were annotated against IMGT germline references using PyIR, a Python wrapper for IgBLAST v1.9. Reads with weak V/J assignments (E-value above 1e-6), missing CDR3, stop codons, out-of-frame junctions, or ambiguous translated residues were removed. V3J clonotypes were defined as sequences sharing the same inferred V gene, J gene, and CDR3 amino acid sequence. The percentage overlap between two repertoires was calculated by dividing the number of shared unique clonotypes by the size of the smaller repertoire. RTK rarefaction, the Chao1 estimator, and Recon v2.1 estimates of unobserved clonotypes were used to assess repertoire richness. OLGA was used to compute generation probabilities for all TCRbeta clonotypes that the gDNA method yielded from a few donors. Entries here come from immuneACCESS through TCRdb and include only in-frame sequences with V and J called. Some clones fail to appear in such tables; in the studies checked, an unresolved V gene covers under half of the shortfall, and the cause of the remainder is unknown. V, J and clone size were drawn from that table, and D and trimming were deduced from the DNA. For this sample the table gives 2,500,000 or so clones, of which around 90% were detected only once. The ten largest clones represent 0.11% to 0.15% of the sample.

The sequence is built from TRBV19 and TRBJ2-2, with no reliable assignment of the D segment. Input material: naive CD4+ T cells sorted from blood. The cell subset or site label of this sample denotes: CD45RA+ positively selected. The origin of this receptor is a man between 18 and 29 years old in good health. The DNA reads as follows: TGTGCCAGTAGTATTCTTGACAAGGCGACCGGGGAGCTGTTTTTT. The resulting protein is CASSILDKATGELFF.